One and the same sample provided the 9 T cell receptor beta chains below, sequenced in a study of T cell repertoires in cytomegalovirus infection. TCRdb called the reads again in MiXCR, with one record for every CDR3 protein. The sample consists of fewer than 130,000 distinct CDR3 sequences, less than 55% of them appearing once. Their recognized antigens are unknown. Sample: CD8+ T cells from cultured PBMCs, taken from culture after CMV antigen stimulation. Receptors originate from a human donor in good health (CMV status not recorded). Some clones in this sample may be carry-over from other donors' samples.

V and J are TRBV7-6 and TRBJ2-1; the match to TRBD1 covers 8 bases. CDR1 and CDR2 from the germline V gene are SGHVS and FNYEAQ. The CDR3 consists of 13 residues. After removal of 6 bases from V and 13 bases from J, the junction contained 11 bases not matched to a gene. The CDR3 sequence: CASSQGGGTGQFF. The CDR3 nucleotides are TGTGCCAGCAGTCAAGGGGGTGGGACAGGACAGTTCTTC. Full variable domain (outside the CDR3, taken from reference TRBV7-6 and TRBJ2-1): GAGVSQSPRYKVTKRGQDVALRCDPISGHVSLYWYRQALGQGPEFLTYFNYEAQQDKSGLPNDRFSAERPEGSISTLTIQRTEQRDSAMYRCASSQGGGTGQFFGPGTRLTVL.

For the CDR3, the DNA is TGTGCCAGCGCCGGACTAGTGAGTGATACGCAGTATTTT. This codes for CASAGLVSDTQYF. The rearrangement uses TRBV12-3 or TRBV12-4 and TRBJ2-3; 7 bases line up with TRBD2. The CDR3 runs 13 residues. Trimming at V came to 8 bases and at J to 6 bases, leaving 8 bases not matched to a gene.

This clonotype was picked up many times. The chain combines TRBV6-5 with TRBJ2-1; 10 bases are shared with TRBD2. From germline, CDR1 is MNHEY and CDR2 SVGAGI. Trimming cost V 2 bases and J 7 bases; bases outside gene matches: 11. This CDR3 has 17 residues. DNA of the CDR3: TGTGCCAGCAGTTACGGAAAAGCGGGGGGGCCGGCAAATGAGCAGTTCTTC. Translated: CASSYGKAGGPANEQFF.

There are a few counts of this clonotype. The chain joins TRBV30 to TRBJ2-7; no firm D call. CDR3 length equals 12 residues. Trimming removed 5 bases at V and 0 bases at J, with 8 bases between. Germline CDR1 GTSNPN, CDR2 SVGIG (reference sequence). The CDR3 protein is CAWRAGSYEQYF. The CDR3 region has the DNA TGTGCCTGGCGCGCAGGCTCCTACGAGCAGTACTTC.

A few counts support this clonotype. V gene TRBV7-2 combines with J gene TRBJ2-5, with 10 bases lining up with TRBD2. This CDR3 has 18 amino acids. V lost 2 bases, J lost 1 base, and 10 bases stayed unmatched. In germline, CDR1 is SGHTA, CDR2 FQGNSA. CDR3 residues: CASSLNVRLAGVQETQYF. DNA for the CDR3: TGTGCCAGCAGCTTAAACGTCCGGCTAGCGGGGGTCCAAGAGACCCAGTACTTC.

The genes are TRBV7-2 and TRBJ1-4, with unresolved D. From germline, CDR1 is SGHTA and CDR2 FQGNSA. The CDR3 runs 16 residues. The germline V and J ends were trimmed by 1 base and 0 bases, with 9 bases remaining between them. The CDR3, as DNA: TGTGCCAGCAGCTTAGGGGGAACAGCAACTAATGAAAAACTGTTTTTT. Protein product: CASSLGGTATNEKLFF.

The chain joins TRBV28 to TRBJ1-5; D remains ambiguous. CDR1 is MDHEN, CDR2 SYDVKM, per germline. This CDR3 is 15 amino acids long. Trimming shortened V by 4 bases and J by 1 base, and 11 bases separated the two germline ends. The CDR3 DNA is TGTGCCAGCAGTTACGGGGATGGGAGCAATCAGCCCCAGCATTTT. The encoded protein is CASSYGDGSNQPQHF.

In its sample, this clonotype was seen many times. V is TRBV12-3 or TRBV12-4 and J is TRBJ1-3; D ambiguous. The CDR3 is made up of 12 amino acids. Between the trimmed V and J ends, which lost 5 bases and 0 bases, there was a span of 2 bases. CDR3 protein: CASSPSGNTIYF. As DNA, the CDR3 is TGTGCCAGCAGTCCCTCTGGAAACACCATATATTTT.

This clonotype came up once. J is TRBJ2-7 and V is TRBV7-4; D unclear. The V and J ends lost 10 bases and 2 bases respectively, with 9 bases between them. CDR3 length equals 11 residues. The germline V gene has CDR1 SGHVT and CDR2 SQSDAQ. The CDR3 DNA follows: TGTGCCATCCTTTATGCCTACGAGCAGTACTTC. Protein: CAILYAYEQYF.